Presented here are 28 T cell receptor beta chains from one specimen sequenced in a study of technical replicates of blood from a handful of donors. The method was immunoSEQ multiplex PCR; TCRdb's version includes in-frame clones alone and lacks a portion of them. This table holds 17,000 or so clones, roughly 86% found once. The specimen was PBMCs. The source is a human donor in good health.

This clone was picked up one time. The chain is built from TRBV2 and TRBJ1-2, with no clear D. V shed 6 bases and J shed 4 bases, with 12 bases lying between them. From germline, CDR1 is SNHLY and CDR2 FYNNEI. The CDR3 contains 13 residues. CDR3 loop: CASRETYSYGYTF. CDR3 bases: TGTGCCAGCAGGGAGACTTACTCCTATGGCTACACCTTC.

The rearrangement links TRBV25-1 to TRBJ2-4; D possibly corresponds to TRBD1 (5 bases). The CDR3 covers 14 residues. CDR1 MGHDK and CDR2 SYGVNS come from the germline V gene. Trimming removed 2 bases from V and 4 bases from J, with 9 bases in between. CDR3 sequence reads: CASSEDSPKNIQYF. CDR3 in DNA: TGTGCCAGCAGTGAAGACAGTCCTAAAAACATTCAGTACTTC. The complete variable domain, with remaining parts taken from reference TRBV25-1 and TRBJ2-4, reads EADIYQTPRYLVIGTGKKITLECSQTMGHDKMYWYQQDPGMELHLIHYSYGVNSTEKGDLSSESTVSRIRTEHFPLTLESARPSHTSQYLCASSEDSPKNIQYFGAGTRLSVL.

The chain employs TRBV5-1 and TRBJ2-1, with 9 bases matching TRBD1. This CDR3 has 15 residues. Unmatched junction bases numbered 10, after V lost 3 bases and J lost 9 bases. Germline V gene sequence: CDR1 SGHRS, CDR2 YFSETQ. The CDR3 is CASSSPDRGRGEQFF. The CDR3 bases are TGCGCCAGCAGCTCCCCCGACAGGGGGAGGGGTGAGCAGTTCTTC.

The rearrangement links TRBV18 to TRBJ2-7, with D unresolved. V was shortened by 3 bases and J by 2 bases, with 11 bases between the two germline ends. The CDR3 loop spans 14 amino acids. CDR1 KGHSH and CDR2 LQKENI come from the germline V gene. The CDR3: CASSPIAAAYEQYF. The CDR3 DNA follows: TGTGCCAGCTCACCCATAGCTGCGGCCTACGAGCAGTACTTC.

The chain has TRBV2 and TRBJ1-5; no clear D gene. This CDR3 has 14 residues. Trimming left V 4 bases short and J 2 bases short, with 9 bases between. Germline assignment: CDR1 SNHLY and CDR2 FYNNEI. The CDR3 spells CASSAVTGNQPQHF. The CDR3 DNA reads as TGTGCCAGCAGTGCGGTTACAGGCAATCAGCCCCAGCATTTT.

The chain has TRBV5-4 and TRBJ1-5; D perhaps matches TRBD1 (6 bases). The CDR3 is 11 amino acids. Germline CDR1 reads SGHNT; CDR2 reads YYREEE (reference sequence). Trimming stripped 4 bases from V and 11 bases from J, with 10 bases between. The CDR3 region is CASSIEGAQHF. Written as DNA, the CDR3 is TGTGCCAGCAGCATAGAGGGGGCCCAGCATTTT.

The CDR3, as DNA: TGTGCCAGCAGTTTTTCCACCCCAACTAGCGGGCGCTCCTACGAGCAGTACTTC. Residues: CASSFSTPTSGRSYEQYF. The chain recombines TRBV27 with TRBJ2-7, with 9 bases identical to TRBD2. Germline CDR1 MNHEY, CDR2 SMNVEV (reference sequence). The CDR3 has 18 amino acids. Germline trimming cut 3 bases from V and 0 bases from J; bases unmatched to any gene: 12.

As DNA, the CDR3 is TGTGCCAGCAGTCCACGAGCGGGGGTCTCCTACGAGCAGTACTTC. It specifies CASSPRAGVSYEQYF. The genes are TRBV28 and TRBJ2-7, with 8 bases identical to TRBD2. This CDR3 has 15 amino acids. CDR1 is MDHEN and CDR2 is SYDVKM in the germline V gene. V was pared by 5 bases and J by 0 bases, with 6 bases of the junction left unmatched.

The V call is TRBV5-1, the J call TRBJ1-4; D perhaps matches TRBD1 (6 bases). The CDR3 covers 14 residues. Trimming shortened V by 4 bases and J by 3 bases, and 10 bases separated the two germline ends. Germline assignment: CDR1 SGHRS and CDR2 YFSETQ. The CDR3 here is CASSRGQPNEKLFF. The CDR3 nucleotides read TGCGCCAGCAGCCGTGGACAGCCTAATGAAAAACTGTTTTTT. The full variable domain, in which reference TRBV5-1 and TRBJ1-4 provide the parts outside the CDR3, is KAGVTQTPRYLIKTRGQQVTLSCSPISGHRSVSWYQQTPGQGLQFLFEYFSETQRNKGNFPGRFSGRQFSNSRSEMNVSTLELGDSALYLCASSRGQPNEKLFFGSGTQLSVL.

The chain joins TRBV28 to TRBJ2-1; possible D gene TRBD1, 6 bases. This CDR3 spans 13 amino acids. Germline CDR1 MDHEN, CDR2 SYDVKM. V shed 7 bases and J shed 9 bases, with 16 bases lying between them. For the CDR3, the DNA is TGTGCCAGCATCCAAACAGGGACGGGTGAGCAGTTCTTC. Translation: CASIQTGTGEQFF.

The chain links TRBV5-1 to TRBJ2-7, with 9 bases identical to TRBD2. Germline V gives CDR1 SGHRS, CDR2 YFSETQ. The CDR3 covers 15 residues. J gave up 0 bases and V 0 bases, and 1 base lay outside the gene matches. The chain's CDR3 is CASSLETSGSYEQYF. The CDR3 coding sequence is TGCGCCAGCAGCTTGGAGACTAGCGGCTCCTACGAGCAGTACTTC.

The chain employs TRBV27 and TRBJ2-7, with 9 bases aligning to TRBD2. The germline gives CDR1 MNHEY, CDR2 SMNVEV (reference sequence). After removal of 4 bases from V and 2 bases from J, the junction contained 6 bases not matched to a gene. The CDR3 has 15 amino acids. For the CDR3, the DNA is TGTGCCAGCAGTTCCTCTAGCGGGGAGCCCTACGAGCAGTACTTC. Amino acid sequence: CASSSSSGEPYEQYF.

The gene calls are TRBV5-5 and TRBJ1-5; D gene unclear. Germline-derived CDR1 and CDR2 are SGHKS and YYEKEE (reference sequence). The CDR3 spans 13 residues. V lost 4 bases and J lost 4, with 9 bases in between. The CDR3 DNA reads TGTGCCAGCAGCCTAATAGTGAATCAGCCCCAGCATTTT. As protein: CASSLIVNQPQHF.

The V call is TRBV15, the J call TRBJ2-3, with D perhaps matching TRBD2 (5 bases). V lost 1 base to trimming and J lost 4 bases, with 12 bases between them. The CDR3 runs 15 residues. The germline gives CDR1 LNHNV, CDR2 YYDKDF (reference sequence). The CDR3 sequence: CATSRVVLEADTQYF. CDR3 DNA: TGTGCCACCAGCAGAGTCGTCCTGGAGGCAGATACGCAGTATTTT.

The chain employs TRBV6-5 and TRBJ2-2, with TRBD1 matching over 9 bases. Germline-derived CDR1 and CDR2 are MNHEY and SVGAGI. The J segment lost 4 bases and the V segment lost 6 bases, leaving 6 bases of the junction unmatched. The CDR3 length is 15 residues. CDR3 region: CASRQTGGITGELFF. In DNA form, the CDR3 reads TGTGCCAGCAGACAGACAGGGGGTATCACCGGGGAGCTGTTTTTT.

The chain combines TRBV27 with TRBJ2-1; 11 positions match TRBD1. The V segment lost 1 base and the J segment 6 bases; nucleotides outside the gene matches: 8. The germline V gene has CDR1 MNHEY and CDR2 SMNVEV (reference sequence). The CDR3 spans 17 residues. CDR3 DNA: TGTGCCAGCAGTTTATGGGATACGGGGACAGGGGGCAATGAGCAGTTCTTC. The encoded protein is CASSLWDTGTGGNEQFF.

The chain recombines TRBV19 with TRBJ1-1; 8 bases fit TRBD1. This CDR3 spans 16 amino acids. Germline CDR1 and CDR2: LNHDA and SQIVND (reference sequence). V lost 1 base to trimming and J lost 5 bases; unmatched junction nucleotides: 9. The CDR3 DNA follows: TGTGCCAGTAGTATAGCCCTCCAGGGGGCTGGGACTGAAGCTTTCTTT. This codes for CASSIALQGAGTEAFF.

The chain recombines TRBV4-1 with TRBJ2-7; TRBD1 might be the D (8 bases). V was trimmed by 3 bases and J by 5 bases, leaving 20 bases between them. The CDR3 contains 16 residues. Germline values: CDR1 MGHRA, CDR2 YSYEKL. CDR3: CASSQGGTGLSDEQYF. For the CDR3, the DNA is TGCGCCAGCAGCCAGGGGGGGACAGGCCTCAGCGACGAGCAGTACTTC.

This chain links TRBV25-1 with TRBJ1-2, with D tentatively TRBD1 (5 bases). V was cut by 1 base and J by 5 bases, with 14 bases left in between. Germline CDR1 MGHDK, CDR2 SYGVNS. CDR3 length equals 15 residues. The CDR3 DNA follows: TGTGCCAGCAGTGAATTATCCGTAGGGGCATATGGCTACACCTTC. Translating it yields CASSELSVGAYGYTF.

The chain is built from TRBV9 and TRBJ2-7; 7 positions agree with TRBD1. Germline CDR1 is SGDLS and CDR2 is YYNGEE. CDR3 length equals 14 residues. V dropped 8 bases and J dropped 3; count of bases not matched to a gene: 11. DNA of the CDR3: TGTGCCAGTTCCCAAACCGGGACAGACTACGAGCAGTACTTC. Encoded protein: CASSQTGTDYEQYF. The whole variable domain, remainder taken from reference TRBV9 and TRBJ2-7, is DSGVTQTPKHLITATGQRVTLRCSPRSGDLSVYWYQQSLDQGLQFLIQYYNGEERAKGNILERFSAQQFPDLHSELNLSSLELGDSALYFCASSQTGTDYEQYFGPGTRLTVT.

A few counts support this clone. The rearrangement joins TRBV7-3 to TRBJ1-1, with 7 bases lining up with TRBD1. The CDR3 is made up of 13 amino acids. Losses at the gene ends were 5 bases for V and 6 bases for J; bases not matched to a gene: 6. Germline CDR1 SGHTA, CDR2 FQGTGA. The CDR3 reads CASSVNRGSEAFF. CDR3 coding DNA: TGTGCCAGCAGCGTCAACAGGGGATCTGAAGCTTTCTTT. The variable domain in full, with the rest retrieved from reference TRBV7-3 and TRBJ1-1, is GAGVSQTPSNKVTEKGKYVELRCDPISGHTALYWYRQSLGQGPEFLIYFQGTGAADDSGLPNDRFFAVRPEGSVSTLKIQRTERGDSAVYLCASSVNRGSEAFFGQGTRLTVV.

V gene TRBV7-6 combines with J gene TRBJ2-3; possibly TRBD1 for D (8 bases). The germline gives CDR1 SGHVS, CDR2 FNYEAQ. V gave up 0 bases and J gave up 4 bases, with 14 bases separating them. This CDR3 comprises 16 residues. The DNA for the CDR3 is TGTGCCAGCAGCTTAGCGAACAGGGGGGGGGCAGATACGCAGTATTTT. Its translation is CASSLANRGGADTQYF.

V and J are TRBV2 and TRBJ2-1; TRBD1 might be the D (6 bases). CDR3 length: 13 residues. Germline loops: CDR1 SNHLY, CDR2 FYNNEI. V dropped 10 bases and J dropped 7 bases, with 17 bases sitting between them. The CDR3 region is CATSRDTPNEQFF. The CDR3 DNA follows: TGTGCCACCAGCCGGGACACACCAAATGAGCAGTTCTTC. The full variable domain, completed using reference TRBV2 and TRBJ2-1, is EPEVTQTPSHQVTQMGQEVILRCVPISNHLYFYWYRQILGQKVEFLVSFYNNEISEKSEIFDDQFSVERPDGSNFTLKIRSTKLEDSAMYFCATSRDTPNEQFFGPGTRLTVL.

This clone appeared once. In DNA form, the CDR3 reads TGTGCCTGGAGTGTGCGGCGGAACGGTGAGCAGTTCTTC. Its protein is CAWSVRRNGEQFF. This rearrangement joins TRBV30 to TRBJ2-1, with D unresolved. The CDR3 spans 13 residues. CDR1 and CDR2 (germline): GTSNPN, SVGIG (reference sequence). V lost 0 bases and J 9 bases, leaving 12 bases between the germline ends.

This clone was counted between two and nine times. The chain combines TRBV27 with TRBJ2-7; 12 nucleotides match TRBD2. This CDR3 comprises 15 residues. Per the germline V gene, CDR1 is MNHEY and CDR2 is SMNVEV (reference sequence). The J segment lost 5 bases and the V segment lost 3 bases, leaving 5 bases of the junction unmatched. CDR3 sequence reads: CASSFLTSGGHEQYF. As DNA, the CDR3 is TGTGCCAGCAGTTTTTTAACTAGCGGGGGGCACGAGCAGTACTTC.

Turning to this clone: This CDR3 is also generated by other DNA sequences in the sample. This chain links TRBV5-1 with TRBJ2-5; 8 nucleotides agree with TRBD1. V lost 2 bases, J lost 5 bases, and 5 bases stayed unmatched. The length of the CDR3 is 14 residues. Germline CDR1 is SGHRS and CDR2 is YFSETQ. CDR3 in amino acids: CASSFGQGQETQYF. The CDR3 DNA is TGCGCCAGCAGCTTCGGACAGGGCCAGGAGACCCAGTACTTC.

This clone has a handful of counts. The chain recombines TRBV6-1 with TRBJ2-7; 7 nucleotides line up with TRBD1. Trimming took 1 base from V and 2 from J; bases not matched to a gene: 8. The CDR3 consists of 16 residues. Germline CDR1 is MNHNS and CDR2 is SASEGT. CDR3 protein: CASSEGDRRTAYEQYF. The DNA for the CDR3 is TGTGCCAGCAGTGAAGGGGACAGACGTACAGCCTACGAGCAGTACTTC.

This sequence joins TRBV7-9 and TRBJ2-1, with 13 nucleotides matching TRBD2. The CDR3 length is 15 residues. With V trimmed by 5 bases and J by 7 bases, 5 bases remained unmatched. Germline CDR1 SEHNR, CDR2 FQNEAQ (reference sequence). The CDR3 loop is CASSPGTSGDNEQFF. The DNA for the CDR3 is TGTGCCAGCAGCCCCGGGACTAGCGGGGATAATGAGCAGTTCTTC.